Each of the 27 T cell receptor beta chains below was sequenced from the same sample in a study of metastatic and nonmetastatic thyroid tumors. Each patient came to thyroid surgery without any prior treatment (of any kind). TCRdb used MiXCR to call clones anew from the PCR reads. In the table there are some 40,000 clones, about a sixth of which are singletons. Sequenced input: blood. All receptors derive from a female donor with papillary thyroid cancer or a benign thyroid nodule (not recorded which). Some clones in this sample may be carry-over from other donors' samples.

To note about this clone: The junction and the germline gene differ at one end; a read error may be behind it. The V gene is TRBV4-1, the J gene TRBJ2-7, with TRBD1 matching 9 bases. CDR1 and CDR2 (germline): MGHRA, YSYEKL. The CDR3 contains 16 residues. CDR3 sequence reads: CASRLDPGQGSYDQYF. CDR3 DNA: TGCGCCAGCAGACTCGATCCGGGACAGGGCTCCTACGATCAGTACTTC.

In its sample, this clone was seen many times. The rearrangement joins TRBV20-1 to TRBJ1-5; D perhaps matches TRBD1 (6 bases). The germline gives CDR1 DFQATT, CDR2 SNEGSKA (reference sequence). This CDR3 spans 12 amino acids. Trimming took 6 bases from V and 5 from J, leaving 11 bases between them. CDR3 sequence reads: CSAQGPDQPQHF. The DNA for the CDR3 is TGCAGTGCACAGGGTCCAGATCAGCCCCAGCATTTT.

This clone occurred a few times. J is TRBJ2-7 and V is TRBV28; tentative D call: TRBD2 (6 bases). Per the germline V gene, CDR1 is MDHEN and CDR2 is SYDVKM. This CDR3 contains 16 residues. V was shortened by 2 bases and J by 2 bases, with 16 bases between the two germline ends. CDR3 protein: CASSLGGSRGAYEQYF. The CDR3 bases are TGTGCCAGCAGTTTAGGGGGGTCGCGGGGTGCCTACGAGCAGTACTTC.

This clone was observed at least ten times. The V and J genes are TRBV29-1 and TRBJ1-3, with 8 bases aligning to TRBD1. The CDR3 length is 14 residues. The germline gives CDR1 SQVTM, CDR2 ANQGSEA. V was pared by 6 bases and J by 2 bases, with 6 bases of the junction left unmatched. CDR3: CSVLPGGTGNTIYF. Written as DNA, the CDR3 is TGCAGCGTGTTACCAGGGGGCACTGGAAACACCATATATTTT.

The table lists this clone with a few counts. The chain uses TRBV2 and TRBJ2-7; D possibly corresponds to TRBD1 (6 bases). V lost 5 bases and J 7 bases, leaving 21 bases between the germline ends. The CDR3 consists of 15 residues. From germline, CDR1 is SNHLY and CDR2 FYNNEI. Here the CDR3 reads CASSLPQGRVGEQYF. The CDR3 DNA is TGTGCCAGCAGTCTCCCCCAGGGGCGGGTAGGAGAGCAGTACTTC.

In its sample, this clone ranks as medium-sized. The chain is built from TRBV27 and TRBJ2-7, with a tentative D call TRBD2 (6 bases). Germline loops: CDR1 MNHEY, CDR2 SMNVEV (reference sequence). This CDR3 is 14 amino acids long. Trimming took 7 bases from V and 0 from J, leaving 13 bases between them. CDR3 coding DNA: TGTGCCAGCACTCCCCGGCGGGACTCCTACGAGCAGTACTTC. Protein sequence: CASTPRRDSYEQYF.

This clone has more than one count but fewer than ten. This chain links TRBV28 with TRBJ2-2, with D unresolved. The germline V gene has CDR1 MDHEN and CDR2 SYDVKM. V lost 8 bases and J lost 5, with 15 bases in between. The CDR3 contains 14 residues. The CDR3 is CASLNGPRTGELFF. The CDR3 region has the DNA TGTGCCAGCCTGAATGGTCCGAGGACCGGGGAGCTGTTTTTT.

This clone was found many times. This sequence joins TRBV19 and TRBJ1-1; 7 positions agree with TRBD1. V shed 5 bases and J 1 base; nucleotides not matched to a gene: 7. Germline V gives CDR1 LNHDA, CDR2 SQIVND (reference sequence). The CDR3 is made up of 15 amino acids. This chain's CDR3 is CASSPYAGGNTEAFF. The CDR3 DNA is TGTGCCAGTAGTCCCTACGCAGGGGGGAACACTGAAGCTTTCTTT.

The sample holds a few counts of this clone. A much larger clone lies a single base off, so this may be a read error. The rearrangement uses TRBV29-1 and TRBJ2-5; D unclear. Trimming shortened V by 3 bases and J by 1 base, and 15 bases separated the two germline ends. From germline, CDR1 is SQVTM and CDR2 ANQGSEA. This CDR3 has 15 amino acids. The CDR3 region has the DNA TGCAGCGTTGATCCCCTTATGGCAGCCCAAGAGACCCAGTACTTC. This sequence encodes CSVDPLMAAQETQYF.

This clone was seen many times. The chain employs TRBV3-1 and TRBJ1-1; no clear D gene. V was pared by 2 bases and J by 0 bases, with 7 bases between. This CDR3 is built from 14 residues. From germline, CDR1 is LGHDT and CDR2 YNNKEL (reference sequence). CDR3 sequence (DNA): TGTGCCAGCAGCCAAAACACACTGAACACTGAAGCTTTCTTT. This gives the protein CASSQNTLNTEAFF.

This clone was found many times. The J gene is TRBJ1-2, the V gene TRBV5-1, with 10 bases identical to TRBD1. The CDR3 length is 13 residues. J was trimmed by 8 bases and V by 7 bases; bases with no gene match: 8. From germline, CDR1 is SGHRS and CDR2 YFSETQ. DNA of the CDR3: TGCGCCAGCGGGACAGGGGATCTTGGCGGCTACACCTTC. It translates to CASGTGDLGGYTF.

This clone was recorded many times. The chain couples TRBV4-1 to TRBJ2-1; tentative D call: TRBD2 (5 bases). This CDR3 is 16 amino acids long. The V and J ends lost 4 bases and 0 bases respectively, with 13 bases between them. Germline V gene lookup returns CDR1 MGHRA and CDR2 YSYEKL. As DNA, the CDR3 is TGCGCCAGCAGCCCGCGGGCGGTGTTCTCCTACAATGAGCAGTTCTTC. This encodes CASSPRAVFSYNEQFF.

V is TRBV7-8 and J is TRBJ2-3, with 11 nucleotides matching TRBD2. The CDR3 contains 15 residues. V lost 4 bases, J lost 7 bases, and 7 bases stayed unmatched. In germline, CDR1 is SGHVS, CDR2 FQNEAQ. CDR3 nucleotide sequence: TGTGCCAGCAGCTCGACAACTAGCGGGAGTCATACGCAGTATTTT. Amino acids: CASSSTTSGSHTQYF.

This clone was detected ten times or more. CDR3 coding DNA: TGCAGTGCTGTTAGACTAGCGGGAGTTTATGAGCAGTTCTTC. Translated, it gives CSAVRLAGVYEQFF. The chain employs TRBV20-1 and TRBJ2-1; TRBD2 aligns across 12 bases. With V trimmed by 5 bases and J by 8 bases, 7 bases remained unmatched. The CDR3 totals 14 residues. Germline V gene lookup returns CDR1 DFQATT and CDR2 SNEGSKA (reference sequence).

Of note for this clone: The junction differs from germline at one of its ends, possibly a read error. Additional DNA sequences in this sample encode the identical CDR3. CDR3 sequence reads: CARRQSYNSPLHF. The CDR3 nucleotides are TGTGCCAGGAGACAGAGCTACAATTCACCCCTACACTTT. V and J are TRBV11-1 and TRBJ1-6; a possible D gene is TRBD1 (5 bases). This CDR3 comprises 13 residues. In germline, CDR1 is SGHAT, CDR2 FQDESV (reference sequence).

This clone was seen repeatedly, ten times or more. The chain has TRBV4-1 and TRBJ2-3; 7 nucleotides align to TRBD2. The CDR3 has 15 amino acids. Germline V gene sequence: CDR1 MGHRA, CDR2 YSYEKL. J gave up 6 bases and V 1 base, and 7 bases lay outside the gene matches. CDR3 sequence reads: CASSQGGSGWDTQYF. The DNA of the CDR3 is TGCGCCAGCAGCCAAGGGGGTAGCGGGTGGGATACGCAGTATTTT.

Many counts were recorded for this clone. The chain joins TRBV4-1 to TRBJ2-5; D is unclear. Germline CDR1 MGHRA, CDR2 YSYEKL. V lost 1 base and J lost 2, with 8 bases in between. The CDR3 covers 14 residues. The CDR3 DNA reads as TGCGCCAGCAGCCAAGGACTCTTACAAGAGACCCAGTACTTC. Translating gives CASSQGLLQETQYF.

This clone was detected ten times or more. V is TRBV18 and J is TRBJ2-7; either TRBD1 or TRBD2 may fit D (6 bases each). Trimming removed 3 bases at V and 3 bases at J, with 15 bases between. Looked up from germline, CDR1 is KGHSH and CDR2 is LQKENI. This CDR3 is built from 15 residues. The CDR3 DNA follows: TGTGCCAGCTCACCCGGGGGCACTCTAAACTACGAGCAGTACTTC. Protein sequence: CASSPGGTLNYEQYF.

In its sample, this clone was seen many times. This chain links TRBV5-1 with TRBJ2-5, with unresolved D. The CDR3 length is 15 residues. Trimming pared 0 bases from V and 1 base from J, leaving 10 bases between. Germline V gene lookup returns CDR1 SGHRS and CDR2 YFSETQ. DNA for the CDR3: TGCGCCAGCAGCTTGGATTTTAGTTCCCAAGAGACCCAGTACTTC. This encodes CASSLDFSSQETQYF.

The table lists this clone with many counts. The V and J genes are TRBV12-3 or TRBV12-4 and TRBJ2-6; D is uncertain. The CDR3 loop spans 13 amino acids. V gave up 10 bases and J gave up 4 bases, with 11 bases separating them. CDR3: CATSPIGANVLTF. For the CDR3, the DNA is TGTGCCACCTCCCCGATAGGGGCCAACGTCCTGACTTTC.

The gene calls are TRBV7-2 and TRBJ1-2; no clear D. CDR3 length: 14 amino acids. Trimming took off 6 bases at V and 5 bases at J, with 16 bases between the two ends. Germline loops: CDR1 SGHTA, CDR2 FQGNSA. The CDR3 sequence is CASSPLYQVYGYTF. In DNA form, the CDR3 reads TGTGCCAGCAGTCCTTTGTATCAGGTGTATGGCTACACCTTC.

This clone was observed many times. This rearrangement joins TRBV20-1 to TRBJ2-7, with D possibly called TRBD1 or TRBD2 (5 bases each). Per the germline V gene, CDR1 is DFQATT and CDR2 is SNEGSKA (reference sequence). This CDR3 contains 13 residues. The V and J ends lost 3 bases and 5 bases respectively, with 14 bases between them. The CDR3 sequence: CSASSPGPHEQYF. The CDR3 bases are TGCAGTGCTAGCTCCCCGGGACCCCACGAGCAGTACTTC.

In its sample, this clone was seen many times. The chain couples TRBV12-3 or TRBV12-4 to TRBJ2-3; D might be TRBD2 (7 bases). Trimming took 3 bases from V and 7 from J, leaving 17 bases between them. This CDR3 spans 15 amino acids. CDR3 sequence reads: CASSFRGRVTNTQYF. The DNA of the CDR3 is TGTGCCAGCAGTTTTAGGGGGAGGGTGACTAATACGCAGTATTTT.

This clone came up many times. This chain uses TRBV6-1 with TRBJ2-5, with 9 bases that match TRBD2. CDR1 is MNHNS and CDR2 is SASEGT in the germline V gene. CDR3 size: 16 residues. The junction had 10 bases not matched to a gene; V was cut back by 8 bases and J by 0 bases. The CDR3, as DNA: TGTGCCAGCTTCCCAAAGCGGGGGGCGTACCAAGAGACCCAGTACTTC. Translation: CASFPKRGAYQETQYF.

This clone has ten or more counts. V gene TRBV7-9 combines with J gene TRBJ2-1; 9 nucleotides match TRBD2. Germline assignment: CDR1 SEHNR and CDR2 FQNEAQ (reference sequence). V shed 5 bases, J shed 6 bases, and the junction held 8 bases outside the gene matches. The CDR3 runs to 15 residues. The CDR3 reads CASSPPGRGGNEQFF. CDR3 sequence (DNA): TGTGCCAGCAGCCCCCCCGGGCGGGGGGGCAATGAGCAGTTCTTC.

The table lists this clone with many counts. This rearrangement joins TRBV11-1 to TRBJ1-2; D not resolved. The CDR3 loop spans 12 amino acids. Germline CDR1 SGHAT, CDR2 FQDESV (reference sequence). V shed 7 bases and J shed 3 bases, with 9 bases lying between them. The CDR3 spells CASKHTDYGYTF. CDR3 coding DNA: TGTGCCAGCAAGCATACGGACTATGGCTACACCTTC.

In its sample, this clone was seen a few times. The chain couples TRBV6-1 to TRBJ2-7; 12 positions match TRBD1. Germline lookup yields CDR1 MNHNS and CDR2 SASEGT. The CDR3 runs to 14 residues. With V trimmed by 4 bases and J by 6 bases, 4 bases remained unmatched. CDR3 sequence reads: CASSVGQGAGEQYF. CDR3 sequence (DNA): TGTGCCAGCAGTGTGGGACAGGGGGCGGGCGAGCAGTACTTC.